One and the same sample provided the 25 T cell receptor beta chains below, sequenced in a study of shared clonotypes between healthy human individuals. Measured with immunoSEQ multiplex PCR; TCRdb has only the in-frame clones, and not every one. The repertoire holds more than 500,000 clones, with 90% to 95% as singletons. Naive CD8 cells lacked CD45RO, underwent positive selection for CCR7 and left out terminally differentiated effector memory CD45RA+ cells. Sequencing used naive CD8+ T cells sorted from blood. All receptors come from a woman aged 30 to 39 in good health.

This rearrangement joins TRBV7-9 to TRBJ1-4; D is undetermined. The CDR3 contains 14 residues. With 7 bases removed from V and 8 bases from J, the gap between germline ends came to 17 bases. CDR1 is SEHNR, CDR2 FQNEAQ, per germline (reference sequence). The chain's CDR3 is CASTDAQAHEKLFF. The CDR3 DNA reads TGTGCCAGCACCGACGCGCAGGCCCACGAAAAACTGTTTTTT.

The V and J genes are TRBV28 and TRBJ2-7; a possible D gene is TRBD2 (6 bases). This CDR3 is 14 amino acids long. CDR1 and CDR2 from the germline V gene are MDHEN and SYDVKM. V shed 5 bases and J shed 6 bases, with 17 bases lying between them. CDR3 bases: TGTGCCAGCAGTCCACTGGGGGGATATGGCGAGCAGTACTTC. Encoded protein: CASSPLGGYGEQYF.

V and J are TRBV2 and TRBJ1-2; 8 bases agree with TRBD1. CDR3 length: 15 residues. V dropped 5 bases and J dropped 0; count of bases not matched to a gene: 5. Germline CDR1 and CDR2: SNHLY and FYNNEI. For the CDR3, the DNA is TGTGCCAGCAGTTATTCGGGACAGGCTAACTATGGCTACACCTTC. Translating gives CASSYSGQANYGYTF.

The CDR3 DNA follows: TGTGCCAGCAGTCTTCTGGTGTACCAGCCCCAGCATTTT. Residues: CASSLLVYQPQHF. The chain carries TRBV28 and TRBJ1-5; D is ambiguous. CDR1 and CDR2 (germline): MDHEN, SYDVKM. The CDR3 is 13 amino acids. Trimming stripped 5 bases from V and 7 bases from J, with 12 bases between.

This chain connects TRBV5-1 to TRBJ2-7; D is unresolved. V was cut by 0 bases and J by 2 bases, with 15 bases left in between. Per germline, CDR1 SGHRS and CDR2 YFSETQ. The CDR3 runs to 16 residues. As DNA, the CDR3 is TGCGCCAGCAGCTTGGGGGCTTTCGGGTTCACCTACGAGCAGTACTTC. This translates into CASSLGAFGFTYEQYF.

The chain joins TRBV27 to TRBJ2-1, with 8 bases lining up with TRBD1. V lost 4 bases, J lost 4 bases, and 3 bases stayed unmatched. Looked up from germline, CDR1 is MNHEY and CDR2 is SMNVEV (reference sequence). CDR3 length: 14 amino acids. The CDR3: CASSWTGSYNEQFF. The CDR3 region has the DNA TGTGCCAGCAGTTGGACAGGGTCATACAATGAGCAGTTCTTC.

The chain has TRBV27 and TRBJ2-7; 9 bases line up with TRBD1. Germline V gene sequence: CDR1 MNHEY, CDR2 SMNVEV (reference sequence). The V gene end was trimmed by 6 bases and the J gene end by 5 bases; junction bases not matched to a gene: 11. This CDR3 has 15 residues. CDR3 loop: CASRRPGQGINEQYF. CDR3 in DNA: TGTGCCAGCAGACGACCGGGACAGGGTATCAACGAGCAGTACTTC.

This chain joins TRBV7-2 and TRBJ1-6; D possibly corresponds to TRBD1 (6 bases). Germline V gene lookup returns CDR1 SGHTA and CDR2 FQGNSA. This CDR3 region has 15 residues. The V end was cut by 5 bases, the J end by 8 bases, with 16 bases between. The CDR3 nucleotides are TGTGCCAGCAGCCCTACAGGGCAGGGGCATTCACCCCTCCACTTT. Its translation: CASSPTGQGHSPLHF.

The J gene is TRBJ2-1, the V gene TRBV7-7, with 9 bases that match TRBD1. Germline CDR1 is SSHAT and CDR2 is FNYEAQ (reference sequence). V gave up 6 bases and J gave up 7 bases; unmatched junction bases: 10. This CDR3 comprises 15 residues. CDR3 region: CASSVGAQGANEQFF. CDR3 DNA: TGTGCCAGCAGTGTAGGGGCACAGGGGGCTAATGAGCAGTTCTTC.

This clone came up once. This sequence joins TRBV27 and TRBJ2-1, with D unresolved. CDR1 is MNHEY, CDR2 SMNVEV, per germline (reference sequence). The germline V and J ends were trimmed by 6 bases and 0 bases, with 15 bases remaining between them. The CDR3 is made up of 16 amino acids. For the CDR3, the DNA is TGTGCCAGCAGCCTAACTCTTGCGAGCTCCTACAATGAGCAGTTCTTC. Amino acid sequence: CASSLTLASSYNEQFF.

The V and J genes are TRBV19 and TRBJ2-2; D uncertain. CDR3 length equals 16 residues. The ends were cut back, 3 bases at V and 4 bases at J, with 15 bases in the middle. Germline values: CDR1 LNHDA, CDR2 SQIVND (reference sequence). The CDR3: CASSIQEPVLTGELFF. The DNA for the CDR3 is TGTGCCAGTAGTATCCAGGAGCCCGTGCTCACCGGGGAGCTGTTTTTT.

This chain joins TRBV29-1 and TRBJ1-1; 7 bases are a match to TRBD1. The CDR3 covers 12 residues. Germline lookup yields CDR1 SQVTM and CDR2 ANQGSEA. Unmatched junction bases numbered 12, after V lost 7 bases and J lost 10 bases. As DNA, the CDR3 is TGCAGCGGCCTCGACAGGGTTGAGGGAGCTTTCTTT. Protein product: CSGLDRVEGAFF.

About this clone: The identical CDR3 is also encoded by other nucleotide sequences in the sample. V is TRBV27 and J is TRBJ1-5; 8 bases are a match to TRBD1. The germline V gene has CDR1 MNHEY and CDR2 SMNVEV (reference sequence). This CDR3 comprises 14 residues. V shed 6 bases, J shed 1 base, and the junction held 2 bases outside the gene matches. The CDR3 bases are TGTGCCAGCAGCAGGACAGGGAGCAATCAGCCCCAGCATTTT. Translated: CASSRTGSNQPQHF.

This chain joins TRBV29-1 and TRBJ2-5, with TRBD2 identical over 12 bases. With the DNA end fitting TRBJ2-7 better, the J assignment may be wrong. Germline CDR1 and CDR2: SQVTM and ANQGSEA. The CDR3 length is 13 residues. DNA of the CDR3: TGCAGCGTCGCGACTAGCGGGAGCTACGAGCAGTACTTC. This encodes CSVATSGSYEQYF.

This clone occurred once. The gene calls are TRBV30 and TRBJ2-7; 10 nucleotides agree with TRBD1. Germline V gives CDR1 GTSNPN, CDR2 SVGIG (reference sequence). Trimming removed 3 bases from V and 3 bases from J; junction bases left unmatched: 5. The CDR3 totals 14 residues. The CDR3 DNA reads TGTGCCTGGAGCGACGGACAGGGGGTCTACGAGCAGTACTTC. It translates to CAWSDGQGVYEQYF.

The chain has TRBV4-1 and TRBJ2-1, with D maybe TRBD2 (6 bases). Per germline, CDR1 MGHRA and CDR2 YSYEKL. This CDR3 is built from 16 residues. Trimming removed 1 base from V and 7 bases from J, with 17 bases in between. The CDR3 DNA reads TGCGCCAGCAGCCAAGTCGTTCTAGCGTCAAGAAATGAGCAGTTCTTC. Translation: CASSQVVLASRNEQFF.

As concerns this clone: The same CDR3 can be traced to other DNA sequences in this sample. J is TRBJ2-6 and V is TRBV16, with D unresolved. CDR1 is KGHSY, CDR2 FQNENV, per germline. The CDR3 runs to 13 residues. Trimming cost V 0 bases and J 4 bases, with 1 base left between them. The CDR3 is CASSQSGANVLTF. CDR3 nucleotides: TGTGCCAGCAGCCAATCCGGGGCCAACGTCCTGACTTTC.

The chain employs TRBV29-1 and TRBJ2-1; 10 bases fit TRBD2. Germline V CDR1 and CDR2: SQVTM, ANQGSEA. This CDR3 has 14 residues. J gave up 5 bases and V 7 bases, and 8 bases lay outside the gene matches. CDR3 residues: CSAKAGGRDNEQFF. DNA for the CDR3: TGCAGCGCTAAAGCGGGAGGGCGGGACAATGAGCAGTTCTTC.

This chain joins TRBV18 and TRBJ2-3, with 8 positions matching TRBD2. Germline values: CDR1 KGHSH, CDR2 LQKENI. Trimming at V came to 6 bases and at J to 2 bases, leaving 10 bases not matched to a gene. This CDR3 spans 16 amino acids. The CDR3 reads CASSPFGTRDTDTQYF. The CDR3 DNA reads TGTGCCAGCTCCCCATTTGGGACTAGAGACACAGATACGCAGTATTTT.

This chain links TRBV6-5 with TRBJ2-3, with a tentative D call TRBD2 (6 bases). From germline, CDR1 is MNHEY and CDR2 SVGAGI. With 6 bases removed from V and 1 base from J, the gap between germline ends came to 14 bases. The CDR3 covers 15 residues. The CDR3 loop reads CASRLIAEGTDTQYF. In nucleotides, the CDR3 is TGTGCCAGCAGATTAATAGCGGAAGGCACAGATACGCAGTATTTT.

The chain is built from TRBV7-2 and TRBJ1-1; D remains ambiguous. The CDR3 extends over 12 amino acids. V was pared by 5 bases and J by 2 bases, with 6 bases between. CDR1 and CDR2 from the germline V gene are SGHTA and FQGNSA. The CDR3 coding sequence is TGTGCCAGCAGCCCTCTCAACACTGAAGCTTTCTTT. Its translation: CASSPLNTEAFF.

V and J are TRBV5-1 and TRBJ2-1, with 9 positions matching TRBD2. The CDR3 runs 15 residues. Unmatched junction bases numbered 5, after V lost 4 bases and J lost 3 bases. CDR1 is SGHRS, CDR2 YFSETQ, per germline. In DNA, the CDR3 is TGCGCCAGCAGCCCGGGACTAGCTAACTACAATGAGCAGTTCTTC. Encoded protein: CASSPGLANYNEQFF.

This chain connects TRBV28 to TRBJ1-2, with D perhaps TRBD1 (5 bases). The germline CDR1 and CDR2 sequences are MDHEN and SYDVKM. Trimming removed 2 bases at V and 6 bases at J, with 13 bases between. The CDR3 covers 14 residues. The CDR3 sequence is CASSLVRAGDGYTF. The CDR3 DNA reads TGTGCCAGCAGTTTAGTGAGGGCGGGGGATGGCTACACCTTC.

V gene TRBV2 combines with J gene TRBJ2-7, with 8 bases that match TRBD2. The CDR3 sequence is 13 residues long. Germline assignment: CDR1 SNHLY and CDR2 FYNNEI. The V gene end was trimmed by 8 bases and the J gene end by 1 base; junction bases not matched to a gene: 4. CDR3 bases: TGTGCCAGCGTGGTAGCGGGATCCTACGAGCAGTACTTC. Its protein product is CASVVAGSYEQYF.

The chain uses TRBV6-4 and TRBJ2-1, with 7 bases identical to TRBD2. Germline lookup yields CDR1 MRHNA and CDR2 SNTAGT. This CDR3 is 18 amino acids long. V trimming: 7 bases; J trimming: 0 bases; junction bases outside the gene matches: 15. CDR3 DNA: TGTGCCAGCATAGCGGGTGAAATACAGATGAGCTCCTACAATGAGCAGTTCTTC. Translating gives CASIAGEIQMSSYNEQFF.